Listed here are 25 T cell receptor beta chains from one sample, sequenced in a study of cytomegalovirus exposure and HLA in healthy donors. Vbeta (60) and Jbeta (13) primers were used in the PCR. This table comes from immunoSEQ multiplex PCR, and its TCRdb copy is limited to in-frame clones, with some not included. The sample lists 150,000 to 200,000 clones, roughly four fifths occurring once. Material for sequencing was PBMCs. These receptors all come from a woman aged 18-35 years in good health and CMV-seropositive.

The CDR3 loop is CASSFITDTQYF. The CDR3 DNA is TGTGCCAGCAGCTTTATTACAGATACGCAGTATTTT. The chain employs TRBV7-6 and TRBJ2-3; D not certain. V gave up 3 bases and J gave up 3 bases, with 4 bases separating them. Germline loops: CDR1 SGHVS, CDR2 FNYEAQ. This CDR3 is 12 amino acids long.

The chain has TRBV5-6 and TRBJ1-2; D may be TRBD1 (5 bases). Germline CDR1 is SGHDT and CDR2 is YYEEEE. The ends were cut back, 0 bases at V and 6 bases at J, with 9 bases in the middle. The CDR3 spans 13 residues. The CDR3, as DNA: TGTGCCAGCAGCTTGGCCGCAGGGCATGGCTACACCTTC. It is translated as CASSLAAGHGYTF.

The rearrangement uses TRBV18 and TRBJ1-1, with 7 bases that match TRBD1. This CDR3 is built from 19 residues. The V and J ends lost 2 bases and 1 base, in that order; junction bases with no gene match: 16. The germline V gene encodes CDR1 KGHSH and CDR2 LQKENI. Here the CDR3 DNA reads TGTGCCAGCTCACCAGGGATGAGGGGGCGTATTCAACGGAACACTGAAGCTTTCTTT. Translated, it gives CASSPGMRGRIQRNTEAFF.

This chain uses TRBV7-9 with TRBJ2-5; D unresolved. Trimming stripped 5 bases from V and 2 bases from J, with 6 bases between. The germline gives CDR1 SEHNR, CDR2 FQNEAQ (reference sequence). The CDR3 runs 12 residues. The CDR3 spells CASSPGQETQYF. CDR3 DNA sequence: TGTGCCAGCAGCCCCGGGCAAGAGACCCAGTACTTC.

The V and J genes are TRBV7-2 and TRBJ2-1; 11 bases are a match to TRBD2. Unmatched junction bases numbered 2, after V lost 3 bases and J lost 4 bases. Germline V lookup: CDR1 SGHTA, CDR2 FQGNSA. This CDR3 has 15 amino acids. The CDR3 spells CASSFRLAGYNEQFF. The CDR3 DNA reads TGTGCCAGCAGCTTCAGACTAGCGGGGTACAATGAGCAGTTCTTC.

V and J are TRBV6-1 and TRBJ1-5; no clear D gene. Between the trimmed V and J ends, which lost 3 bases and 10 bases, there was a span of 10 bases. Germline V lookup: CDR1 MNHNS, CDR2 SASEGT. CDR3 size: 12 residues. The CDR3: CASSDHRGPQHF. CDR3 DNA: TGTGCCAGCAGTGACCATAGAGGTCCCCAGCATTTT.

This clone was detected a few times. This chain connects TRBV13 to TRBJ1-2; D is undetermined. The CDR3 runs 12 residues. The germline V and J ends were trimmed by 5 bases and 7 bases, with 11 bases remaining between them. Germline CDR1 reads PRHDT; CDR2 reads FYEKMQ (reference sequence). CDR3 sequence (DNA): TGTGCCAGCAGCCCTGACATGGGTGGCTACACCTTC. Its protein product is CASSPDMGGYTF.

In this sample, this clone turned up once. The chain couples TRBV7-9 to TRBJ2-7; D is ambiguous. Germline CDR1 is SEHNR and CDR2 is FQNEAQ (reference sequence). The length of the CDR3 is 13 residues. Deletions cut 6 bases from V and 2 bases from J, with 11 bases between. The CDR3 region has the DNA TGTGCCAGCAGTTATACTGGTACCTACGAGCAGTACTTC. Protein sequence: CASSYTGTYEQYF.

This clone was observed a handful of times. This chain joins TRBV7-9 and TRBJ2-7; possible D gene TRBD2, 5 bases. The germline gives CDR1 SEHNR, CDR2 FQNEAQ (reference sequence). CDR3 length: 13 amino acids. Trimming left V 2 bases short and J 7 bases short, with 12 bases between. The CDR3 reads CASSLSGMGEQYF. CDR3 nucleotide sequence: TGTGCCAGCAGCTTAAGCGGAATGGGGGAGCAGTACTTC.

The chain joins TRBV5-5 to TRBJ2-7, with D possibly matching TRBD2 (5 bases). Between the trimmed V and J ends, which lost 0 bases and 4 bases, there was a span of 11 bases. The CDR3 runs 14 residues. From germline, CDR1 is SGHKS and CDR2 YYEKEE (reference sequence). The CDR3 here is CASSLGTSLYEQYV. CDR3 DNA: TGTGCCAGCAGCTTGGGGACTTCTTTGTACGAGCAGTACGTC.

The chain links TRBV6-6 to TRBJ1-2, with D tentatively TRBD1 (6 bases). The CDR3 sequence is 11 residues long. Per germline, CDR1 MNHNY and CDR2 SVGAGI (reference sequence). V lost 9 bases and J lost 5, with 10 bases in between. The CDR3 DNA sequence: TGTGCCAGTAGGGGGGGGTATGGCTACACCTTC. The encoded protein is CASRGGYGYTF.

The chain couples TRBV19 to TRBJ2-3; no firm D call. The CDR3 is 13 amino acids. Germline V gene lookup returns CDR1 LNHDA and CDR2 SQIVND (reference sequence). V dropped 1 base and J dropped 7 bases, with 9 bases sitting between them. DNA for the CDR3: TGTGCCAGTAGTATAGGTGGGCGCAATACGCAGTATTTT. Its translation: CASSIGGRNTQYF.

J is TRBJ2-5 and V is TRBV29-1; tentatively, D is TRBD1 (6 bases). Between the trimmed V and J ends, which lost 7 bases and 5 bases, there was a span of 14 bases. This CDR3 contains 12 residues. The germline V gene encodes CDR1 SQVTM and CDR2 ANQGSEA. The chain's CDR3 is CSGHGGTETQYF. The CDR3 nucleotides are TGCAGCGGCCATGGGGGCACGGAGACCCAGTACTTC.

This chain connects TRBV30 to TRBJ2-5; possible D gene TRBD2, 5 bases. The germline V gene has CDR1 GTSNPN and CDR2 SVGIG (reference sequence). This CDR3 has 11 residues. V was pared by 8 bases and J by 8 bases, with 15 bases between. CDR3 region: CAGGPGETQYF. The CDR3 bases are TGTGCCGGCGGCCCCGGGGAAACCCAGTACTTC.

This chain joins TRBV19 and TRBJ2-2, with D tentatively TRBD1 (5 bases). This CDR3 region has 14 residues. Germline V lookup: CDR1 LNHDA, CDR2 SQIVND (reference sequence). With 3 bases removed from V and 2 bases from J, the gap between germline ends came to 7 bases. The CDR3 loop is CASSMQGNTGELFF. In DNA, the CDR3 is TGTGCCAGTAGTATGCAGGGTAACACCGGGGAGCTGTTTTTT.

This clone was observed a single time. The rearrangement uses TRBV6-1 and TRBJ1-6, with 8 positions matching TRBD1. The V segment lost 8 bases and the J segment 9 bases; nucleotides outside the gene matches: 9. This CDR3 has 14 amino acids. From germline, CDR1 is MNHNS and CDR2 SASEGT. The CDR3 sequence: CASGKTGESSPLHF. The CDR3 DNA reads TGTGCCAGCGGAAAGACAGGGGAAAGTTCACCCCTCCACTTT.

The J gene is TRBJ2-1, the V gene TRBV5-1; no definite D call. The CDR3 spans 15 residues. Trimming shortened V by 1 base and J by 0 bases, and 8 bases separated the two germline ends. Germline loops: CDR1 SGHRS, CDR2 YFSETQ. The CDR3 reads CASSLKASSYNEQFF. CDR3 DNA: TGCGCCAGCAGCTTGAAGGCTAGCTCCTACAATGAGCAGTTCTTC. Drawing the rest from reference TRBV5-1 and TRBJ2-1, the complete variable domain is KAGVTQTPRYLIKTRGQQVTLSCSPISGHRSVSWYQQTPGQGLQFLFEYFSETQRNKGNFPGRFSGRQFSNSRSEMNVSTLELGDSALYLCASSLKASSYNEQFFGPGTRLTVL.

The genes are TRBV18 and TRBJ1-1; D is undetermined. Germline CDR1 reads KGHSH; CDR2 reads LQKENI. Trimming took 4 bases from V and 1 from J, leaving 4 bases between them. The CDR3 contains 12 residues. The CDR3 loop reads CASSRQNTEAFF. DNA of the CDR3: TGTGCCAGCTCACGACAGAACACTGAAGCTTTCTTT.

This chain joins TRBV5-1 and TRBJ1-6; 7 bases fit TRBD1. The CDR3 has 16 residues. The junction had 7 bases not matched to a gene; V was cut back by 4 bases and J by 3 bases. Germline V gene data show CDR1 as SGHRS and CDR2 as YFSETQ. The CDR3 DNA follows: TGCGCCAGCAGCCGCCTTTCAGGGGGCTATAATTCACCCCTCCACTTT. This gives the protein CASSRLSGGYNSPLHF.

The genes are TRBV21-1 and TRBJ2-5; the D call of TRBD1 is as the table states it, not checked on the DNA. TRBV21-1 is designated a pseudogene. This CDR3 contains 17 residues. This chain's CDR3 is CASSKNRSRGRQETQYF. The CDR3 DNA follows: TGTGCCAGCAGCAAAAACAGGTCCAGGGGGAGACAAGAGACCCAGTACTTC.

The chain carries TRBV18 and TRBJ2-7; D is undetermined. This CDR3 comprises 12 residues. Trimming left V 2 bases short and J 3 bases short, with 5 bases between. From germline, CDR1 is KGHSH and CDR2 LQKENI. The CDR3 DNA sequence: TGTGCCAGCTCACCAGATAACTACGAGCAGTACGTC. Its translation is CASSPDNYEQYV.

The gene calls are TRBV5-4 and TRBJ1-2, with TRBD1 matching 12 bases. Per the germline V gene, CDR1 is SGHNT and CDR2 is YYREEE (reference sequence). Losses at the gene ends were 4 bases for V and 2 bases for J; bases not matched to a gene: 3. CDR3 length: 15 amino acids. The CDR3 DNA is TGTGCCAGCAGCCGAGGGACAGGGGGCAACTATGGCTACACCTTC. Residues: CASSRGTGGNYGYTF.

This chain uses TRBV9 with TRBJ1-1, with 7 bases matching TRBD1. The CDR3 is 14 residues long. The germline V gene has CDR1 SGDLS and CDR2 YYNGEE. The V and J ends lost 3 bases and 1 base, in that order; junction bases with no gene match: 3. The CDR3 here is CASSGHRGNTEAFF. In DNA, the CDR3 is TGTGCCAGCAGCGGACACAGGGGGAACACTGAAGCTTTCTTT.

The CDR3 sequence is CASSLLGGNQETQYF. DNA for the CDR3: TGTGCCAGCAGCTTACTGGGGGGAAACCAAGAGACCCAGTACTTC. The chain joins TRBV7-2 to TRBJ2-5, with a possible D match to TRBD2 (6 bases). V was cut by 2 bases and J by 0 bases, with 10 bases left in between. The CDR3 contains 15 residues. Germline V CDR1 and CDR2: SGHTA, FQGNSA.

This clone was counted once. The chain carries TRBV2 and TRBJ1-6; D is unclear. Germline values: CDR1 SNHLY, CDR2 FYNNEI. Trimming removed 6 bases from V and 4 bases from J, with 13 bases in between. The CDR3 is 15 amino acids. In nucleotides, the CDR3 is TGTGCCAGCAGATACAGTATCGTTTATAATTCACCCCTCCACTTT. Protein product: CASRYSIVYNSPLHF.